The 17 T cell receptor beta chains in this list originate from one sample, sequenced in a study of blood T cell repertoires in COVID-19. Generated by immunoSEQ multiplex PCR, the TCRdb table keeps only in-frame clones and is missing some. The data hold roughly 380,000 clones, with less than 90% observed a single time. Material for sequencing was PBMCs or T cells enriched from blood (not recorded which). These receptors all come from a woman younger than 45 who had recovered from COVID-19.

V usage is TRBV20-1 and J usage is TRBJ1-6, with D perhaps matching TRBD1 (5 bases). The CDR3 extends over 16 amino acids. The germline gives CDR1 DFQATT, CDR2 SNEGSKA (reference sequence). V shed 3 bases and J shed 5 bases, with 17 bases lying between them. CDR3 region: CSASLGNGADNSPLHF. The CDR3 DNA reads TGCAGTGCTAGTTTGGGAAATGGGGCTGATAATTCACCCCTCCACTTT.

The V and J genes are TRBV15 and TRBJ2-1; 8 bases match TRBD2. V was pared by 2 bases and J by 4 bases, with 4 bases of the junction left unmatched. This CDR3 is 15 amino acids long. Germline assignment: CDR1 LNHNV and CDR2 YYDKDF (reference sequence). CDR3 nucleotide sequence: TGTGCCACCAGCAGAATAGCGGGGACTTACAATGAGCAGTTCTTC. Amino acids: CATSRIAGTYNEQFF.

This chain links TRBV28 with TRBJ1-2, with D perhaps TRBD1 (5 bases). The CDR3 sequence is 11 residues long. Germline lookup yields CDR1 MDHEN and CDR2 SYDVKM. Trimming took off 2 bases at V and 14 bases at J, with 12 bases between the two ends. This chain's CDR3 is CASSLGRGLTF. DNA for the CDR3: TGTGCCAGCAGTTTAGGGAGGGGCCTGACCTTC.

This clone was recorded a few times. This chain joins TRBV2 and TRBJ2-7, with 9 bases aligning to TRBD2. Germline CDR1 reads SNHLY; CDR2 reads FYNNEI. This CDR3 is 14 amino acids long. The trim removed 8 bases at V and 2 bases at J, leaving 7 bases unmatched. The CDR3 sequence is CASLGGGRAYEQYF. The CDR3 nucleotides are TGTGCCAGCCTAGGGGGCGGGAGGGCCTACGAGCAGTACTTC. The full variable domain, rest sourced from reference TRBV2 and TRBJ2-7, is EPEVTQTPSHQVTQMGQEVILRCVPISNHLYFYWYRQILGQKVEFLVSFYNNEISEKSEIFDDQFSVERPDGSNFTLKIRSTKLEDSAMYFCASLGGGRAYEQYFGPGTRLTVT.

This chain connects TRBV12-5 to TRBJ1-2; D not certain. The V and J ends lost 0 bases and 5 bases respectively, with 13 bases between them. The CDR3 is made up of 15 amino acids. Germline V gene lookup returns CDR1 LGHNT and CDR2 FRNRAP. For the CDR3, the DNA is TGTGCTAGTGGTTTGGTACCAGTCAGTAAATATGGCTACACCTTC. Amino acids: CASGLVPVSKYGYTF.

The chain combines TRBV6-5 with TRBJ1-1; a possible D gene is TRBD1 (5 bases). Trimming stripped 0 bases from V and 6 bases from J, with 8 bases between. CDR3 length equals 13 residues. CDR1 and CDR2 from the germline V gene are MNHEY and SVGAGI. As DNA, the CDR3 is TGTGCCAGCAGTTACTCATGGGGCGCTGAAGCTTTCTTT. Translating gives CASSYSWGAEAFF.

The chain employs TRBV7-3 and TRBJ1-2, with TRBD1 as a possible D gene (6 bases). The V end lost 4 bases, the J end lost 3 bases, and 15 bases lay between the germline ends. In germline, CDR1 is SGHTA, CDR2 FQGTGA. The CDR3 totals 15 residues. CDR3 nucleotides: TGTGCCAGCAGCTGGTCGCTACAGGGAGACTATGGCTACACCTTC. Translation: CASSWSLQGDYGYTF.

The chain uses TRBV28 and TRBJ1-2; 8 bases fit TRBD1. The CDR3 length is 14 residues. The germline gives CDR1 MDHEN, CDR2 SYDVKM. J was trimmed by 4 bases and V by 3 bases; bases with no gene match: 4. The CDR3 DNA is TGTGCCAGCAGTTTTGGGCAGGGGGCCTATGGCTACACCTTC. It translates to CASSFGQGAYGYTF.

V gene TRBV2 combines with J gene TRBJ1-1; no firm D call. Trimming took off 2 bases at V and 1 base at J, with 11 bases between the two ends. The CDR3 is 15 residues long. Germline CDR1 and CDR2: SNHLY and FYNNEI. The CDR3 protein is CASSELEDSNTEAFF. CDR3 sequence (DNA): TGTGCCAGCAGTGAATTAGAGGATTCGAACACTGAAGCTTTCTTT.

This clone was recorded once. The chain joins TRBV5-1 to TRBJ1-2, with 8 bases that match TRBD1. The CDR3 runs to 15 residues. Germline assignment: CDR1 SGHRS and CDR2 YFSETQ. Losses at the gene ends were 0 bases for V and 8 bases for J; bases not matched to a gene: 9. The CDR3 is CASSLAGQVVRGYTF. The CDR3 DNA sequence: TGCGCCAGCAGCTTGGCGGGACAGGTAGTCCGAGGCTACACCTTC.

CDR3 in amino acids: CASSHNKDTNTEAFF. CDR3 sequence (DNA): TGTGCCAGCAGCCATAACAAGGACACAAACACTGAAGCTTTCTTT. J is TRBJ1-1 and V is TRBV3-1 (or the pseudogene TRBV3-2); perhaps TRBD1 as D (5 bases). Germline CDR1 and CDR2: LGHDT and YNNKEL (reference sequence). The V gene lost 3 bases and the J gene lost 2 bases, with 13 bases spanning the gap. This CDR3 contains 15 residues.

This clone has just one count. The CDR3 here is CASSPQGIGADTQYF. The CDR3 coding sequence is TGTGCCAGCAGTCCACAGGGGATTGGCGCAGATACGCAGTATTTT. The chain recombines TRBV27 with TRBJ2-3; 7 bases align to TRBD1. CDR1 and CDR2 (germline): MNHEY, SMNVEV (reference sequence). Trimming cost V 5 bases and J 4 bases; bases outside gene matches: 9. The CDR3 is 15 amino acids.

V and J are TRBV4-1 and TRBJ2-7, with D perhaps TRBD1 (5 bases). The germline V gene has CDR1 MGHRA and CDR2 YSYEKL. CDR3 length: 14 amino acids. The ends were cut back, 2 bases at V and 2 bases at J, with 10 bases in the middle. The CDR3 region has the DNA TGCGCCAGCAGCCAACTCACAGGTACCTACGAGCAGTACTTC. It translates to CASSQLTGTYEQYF.

The chain joins TRBV6-6 to TRBJ1-3, with unresolved D. V lost 1 base and J lost 0, with 10 bases in between. CDR3 length: 16 amino acids. Germline assignment: CDR1 MNHNY and CDR2 SVGAGI (reference sequence). As DNA, the CDR3 is TGTGCCAGCAGTTACTTAGTGGGGAGCTCTGGAAACACCATATATTTT. Protein product: CASSYLVGSSGNTIYF.

In regard to this clone: Other DNA sequences of this sample code for an identical CDR3. The V gene is TRBV7-8, the J gene TRBJ1-1; 8 bases fit TRBD1. Per the germline V gene, CDR1 is SGHVS and CDR2 is FQNEAQ. V shed 3 bases, J shed 0 bases, and the junction held 3 bases outside the gene matches. The CDR3 covers 15 residues. CDR3 in DNA: TGTGCCAGCAGCTTCCGGACAGGGCTGAACACTGAAGCTTTCTTT. It translates to CASSFRTGLNTEAFF.

About this clone: In the same sample, other DNA sequences code for this CDR3. CDR3 region: CASSLGGINTEAFF. The CDR3 DNA reads as TGCGCCAGCAGCTTGGGGGGCATTAACACTGAAGCTTTCTTT. V usage is TRBV5-1 and J usage is TRBJ1-1, with TRBD1 as a possible D gene (5 bases). In germline, CDR1 is SGHRS, CDR2 YFSETQ. The CDR3 has 14 amino acids. Trimming cost V 0 bases and J 2 bases, with 8 bases left between them.

This clone was seen just once. The V call is TRBV3-1 (or the pseudogene TRBV3-2), the J call TRBJ2-3; 8 bases fit TRBD1. The germline V gene encodes CDR1 LGHDT and CDR2 YNNKEL (reference sequence). V shed 3 bases and J 2 bases; nucleotides not matched to a gene: 4. This CDR3 has 15 amino acids. The CDR3 DNA reads as TGTGCCAGCAGCCATCGACAGGGGCCCACAGATACGCAGTATTTT. Residues: CASSHRQGPTDTQYF.